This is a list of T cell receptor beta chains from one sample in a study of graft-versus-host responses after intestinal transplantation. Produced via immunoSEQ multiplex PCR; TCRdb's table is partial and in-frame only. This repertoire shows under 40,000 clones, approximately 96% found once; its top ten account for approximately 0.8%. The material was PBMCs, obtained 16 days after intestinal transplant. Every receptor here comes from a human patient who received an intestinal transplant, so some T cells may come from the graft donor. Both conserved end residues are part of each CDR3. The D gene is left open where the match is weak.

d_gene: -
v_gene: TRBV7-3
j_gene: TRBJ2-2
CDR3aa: CASSQDPRGITGELFF
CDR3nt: TGTGCCAGCAGCCAGGACCCGAGAGGGATTACCGGGGAGCTGTTTTTT

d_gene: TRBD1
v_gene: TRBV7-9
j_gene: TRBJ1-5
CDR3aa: CASSLDRGRNQPQHF
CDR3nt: TGTGCCAGCAGCTTAGACAGGGGACGCAATCAGCCCCAGCATTTT

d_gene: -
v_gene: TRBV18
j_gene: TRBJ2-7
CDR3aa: CASSPDPGTYEQYF
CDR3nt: TGTGCCAGCTCACCAGACCCGGGCACCTACGAGCAGTACTTC

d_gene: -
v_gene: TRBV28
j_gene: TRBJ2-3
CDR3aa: CASSGQGEAGEVTDTQYF
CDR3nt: TGTGCCAGCAGTGGACAGGGCGAAGCGGGAGAAGTAACAGATACGCAGTATTTT

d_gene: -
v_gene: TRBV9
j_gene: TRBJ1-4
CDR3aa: CASSPGTVSDEKLFF
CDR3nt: TGTGCCAGCAGCCCCGGGACCGTGTCCGATGAAAAACTGTTTTTT

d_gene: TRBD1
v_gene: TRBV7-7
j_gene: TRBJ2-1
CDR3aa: CASSLSLGQGGDEQFF
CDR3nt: TGTGCTAGCAGCTTATCTTTGGGACAGGGGGGCGATGAGCAGTTCTTC

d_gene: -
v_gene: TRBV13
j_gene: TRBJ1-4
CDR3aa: CASSLGRTKGEKLFF
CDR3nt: TGTGCCAGCAGCTTAGGCCGGACAAAGGGTGAAAAACTGTTTTTT

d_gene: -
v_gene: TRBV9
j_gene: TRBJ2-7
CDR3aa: CASSTTNEQYF
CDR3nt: TGTGCCAGCAGCACAACTAACGAGCAGTACTTC

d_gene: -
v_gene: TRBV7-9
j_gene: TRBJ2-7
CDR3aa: CASTGRTSSYEQYF
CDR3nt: TGTGCCAGCACCGGACGGACAAGCTCCTACGAGCAGTACTTC

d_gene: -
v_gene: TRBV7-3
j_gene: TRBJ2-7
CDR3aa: CASSSLDSYEQYF
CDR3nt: TGTGCCAGCAGCTCCCTGGACAGCTACGAGCAGTACTTC

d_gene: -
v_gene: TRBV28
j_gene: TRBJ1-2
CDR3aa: CASSPPTGPNYGYTF
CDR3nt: TGTGCCAGCAGTCCCCCAACGGGACCTAACTATGGCTACACCTTC

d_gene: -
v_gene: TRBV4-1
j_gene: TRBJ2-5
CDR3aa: CASTYGAGGQETQYF
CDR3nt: TGCGCCAGCACGTATGGAGCCGGAGGGCAAGAGACCCAGTACTTC

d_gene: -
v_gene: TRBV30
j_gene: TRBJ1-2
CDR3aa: CAWDTGTYGYTF
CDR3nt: TGTGCCTGGGACACAGGGACCTATGGCTACACCTTC

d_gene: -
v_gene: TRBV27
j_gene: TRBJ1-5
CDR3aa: CASSLVQGDQPQHF
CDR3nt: TGTGCCAGCAGTTTAGTCCAGGGTGATCAGCCCCAGCATTTT